A selection of T cell receptor beta chains follows, all from one sample in a study of T cells after yellow fever vaccination. TCRdb re-derived calls from the 5' RACE reads in MiXCR, one entry per CDR3 protein. The sample holds more than 80,000 distinct CDR3 sequences, roughly 5.2% seen once. The material sequenced was CD8+ T cells sorted from PBMCs, taken 10 days after the yellow fever booster vaccination. Receptor source: a man between 18 and 35 years old who received the YFV17D yellow fever vaccine. Both conserved end residues are part of each CDR3. D genes are given only for firm matches. Clone size appears in some rows only: once, few, many, or a class for an expanded clone.

J gene: TRBJ2-7; D gene: TRBD2; V gene: TRBV7-8; clone size: few; CDR3 DNA: TGTGCCAGCAGCTTAGTACCCGGGGGGGCCGGACTGAGCTCCTACGAGCAGTACTTC; CDR3 protein: CASSLVPGGAGLSSYEQYF
J gene: TRBJ2-2; D gene: TRBD1; V gene: TRBV7-9; clone size: -; CDR3 DNA: TGTGCCAGCAGGCTCGGGACAGGGTCGGTTTTTCTCCAGAACACCGGGGAGCTGTTTTTT; CDR3 protein: CASRLGTGSVFLQNTGELFF
J gene: TRBJ2-2; D gene: TRBD2; V gene: TRBV28; clone size: few; CDR3 DNA: TGTGCCAGCAGTACACGCGGGGGGAACACCGGGGAGCTGTTTTTT; CDR3 protein: CASSTRGGNTGELFF
J gene: TRBJ2-1; D gene: -; V gene: TRBV12-3/TRBV12-4; clone size: -; CDR3 DNA: TGTGCCAGCAGTTTCGCAGGACTAGAGGGGGGCTTTGAGCAGTTCTTC; CDR3 protein: CASSFAGLEGGFEQFF
J gene: TRBJ2-1; D gene: TRBD1; V gene: TRBV29-1; clone size: few; CDR3 DNA: TGCAGCGTTGAAGCGGGCAGGGGGTTCCCAGAAGTGCAGTTCTTC; CDR3 protein: CSVEAGRGFPEVQFF
J gene: TRBJ1-1; D gene: -; V gene: TRBV4-1; clone size: -; CDR3 DNA: TGCGCCAGCAGCCAAGTAGGGACGATGCCCGCTAATAGGTATGAAGCTTTCTTT; CDR3 protein: CASSQVGTMPANRYEAFF
J gene: TRBJ2-5; D gene: TRBD2; V gene: TRBV7-2; clone size: many; CDR3 DNA: TGTGCCAGCAGCCGGACTAGCGGGGCACTAGAGACCCAGTACTTC; CDR3 protein: CASSRTSGALETQYF
J gene: TRBJ1-1; D gene: -; V gene: TRBV6-5; clone size: few; CDR3 DNA: TGTGCCAGCAGTTCACAGGGAGGTTACACTGAAGCTTTCTTT; CDR3 protein: CASSSQGGYTEAFF
J gene: TRBJ2-5; D gene: TRBD2; V gene: TRBV11-2; clone size: few; CDR3 DNA: TGTGCCAGCAGCTTAGGGCTCGGACTAGGCGAAGAGACCCAGTACTTC; CDR3 protein: CASSLGLGLGEETQYF
J gene: TRBJ2-1; D gene: -; V gene: TRBV10-3; clone size: -; CDR3 DNA: TGTGCCATCAGGGCCGGGGGCAGCGATGAGCAGTTCTTC; CDR3 protein: CAIRAGGSDEQFF
J gene: TRBJ2-5; D gene: TRBD2; V gene: TRBV11-2; clone size: -; CDR3 DNA: TGTGCCAGCAGCCCCTCCTGGGGGGGGCAAGAGACCCAGTACTTC; CDR3 protein: CASSPSWGGQETQYF
J gene: TRBJ2-3; D gene: -; V gene: TRBV6-5; clone size: -; CDR3 DNA: TGTGCCAGCACCGCGGAGGGTAGTACGCAGTATTTT; CDR3 protein: CASTAEGSTQYF
J gene: TRBJ2-2; D gene: -; V gene: TRBV7-9; clone size: -; CDR3 DNA: TGTGCCAGCCCCCCTAGGTTCGGTCTTCTCACCGGGGAGCTGTTTTTT; CDR3 protein: CASPPRFGLLTGELFF
J gene: TRBJ2-1; D gene: -; V gene: TRBV5-1; clone size: few; CDR3 DNA: TGCGCCAGCTCCCCTAGGGGGCGGGGGACATATTCCTACAATGAGCAGTTCTTC; CDR3 protein: CASSPRGRGTYSYNEQFF
J gene: TRBJ1-2; D gene: -; V gene: TRBV7-9; clone size: many; CDR3 DNA: TGTGCCAGCAGCTTAGGGTTTGGCTACACCTTC; CDR3 protein: CASSLGFGYTF
J gene: TRBJ2-2; D gene: -; V gene: TRBV9; clone size: -; CDR3 DNA: TGTGCCAGCAGCCCCGACATATACACCGGGGAGCTGTTTTTT; CDR3 protein: CASSPDIYTGELFF
J gene: TRBJ2-7; D gene: TRBD2; V gene: TRBV10-3; clone size: -; CDR3 DNA: TGTGCCATCAGTCTGCGGGAGGACGGCACCTACGAGCAGTACTTC; CDR3 protein: CAISLREDGTYEQYF
J gene: TRBJ2-1; D gene: -; V gene: TRBV20-1; clone size: many; CDR3 DNA: TGCAGTGCTAGCGGGGGGCATGGAAATGAGCAGTTCTTC; CDR3 protein: CSASGGHGNEQFF
J gene: TRBJ1-1; D gene: -; V gene: TRBV12-3/TRBV12-4; clone size: few; CDR3 DNA: TGTGCCAGCAGTCTGGGGGAGGGGCCTCTCTTCGTGAACACTGAAGCTTTCTTT; CDR3 protein: CASSLGEGPLFVNTEAFF
J gene: TRBJ1-1; D gene: -; V gene: TRBV7-6; clone size: -; CDR3 DNA: TGTGCCAGCAGCTACCGAGGGCCAGGGACGAACACTGAAGCTTTCTTT; CDR3 protein: CASSYRGPGTNTEAFF
J gene: TRBJ1-3; D gene: -; V gene: TRBV7-6; clone size: -; CDR3 DNA: TGTGCCAGCAGCTTAGGGGTTCAGGGAACAGGAAACACCATATATTTT; CDR3 protein: CASSLGVQGTGNTIYF
J gene: TRBJ2-5; D gene: TRBD1; V gene: TRBV5-1; clone size: few; CDR3 DNA: TGCGCCAGCAGCTTGGGATTCGGGACAGTAGGAGAGACCCAGTACTTC; CDR3 protein: CASSLGFGTVGETQYF
J gene: TRBJ2-7; D gene: TRBD2; V gene: TRBV12-3/TRBV12-4; clone size: -; CDR3 DNA: TGTGCCAGCTCCGGGACTAGCGGGTCCTACGAGCAGCACTTC; CDR3 protein: CASSGTSGSYEQHF
J gene: TRBJ2-2; D gene: TRBD2; V gene: TRBV7-8; clone size: many; CDR3 DNA: TGTGCCAGCAGTGACAGGCGGGGGGTGCACACCGGGGAGCTGTTTTTT; CDR3 protein: CASSDRRGVHTGELFF
J gene: TRBJ2-2; D gene: TRBD2; V gene: TRBV7-9; clone size: many; CDR3 DNA: TGTGCCAGCGGGGACGTCTCGGGAGGGGACACCGGGGAGCTGTTTTTT; CDR3 protein: CASGDVSGGDTGELFF
J gene: TRBJ2-1; D gene: TRBD2; V gene: TRBV4-2; clone size: -; CDR3 DNA: TGTGCCAGCAGCCAAGATCTCCTAGCGGGGCCCAGAGGGTCCTACAATGAGCAGTTCTTC; CDR3 protein: CASSQDLLAGPRGSYNEQFF
J gene: TRBJ2-1; D gene: TRBD1; V gene: TRBV4-3; clone size: -; CDR3 DNA: TGCGCCAGCAGCCAGGGACAGCTAAGCAATGAGCAGTTCTTC; CDR3 protein: CASSQGQLSNEQFF
J gene: TRBJ2-1; D gene: TRBD1; V gene: TRBV5-6; clone size: -; CDR3 DNA: TGTGCCAGCAGTACAGGGGCGAGCTCCTACAATGAGCAGTTCTTC; CDR3 protein: CASSTGASSYNEQFF
J gene: TRBJ1-5; D gene: TRBD1; V gene: TRBV9; clone size: few; CDR3 DNA: TGTGCCAGCAGCAGAGGACCGGGACAGGGGGCCATCAATCAGCCCCAGCATTTT; CDR3 protein: CASSRGPGQGAINQPQHF
J gene: TRBJ1-5; D gene: -; V gene: TRBV27; clone size: few; CDR3 DNA: TGTGCCAGCAGTTTTGCGGGGCATAGCAATCAGCCCCAGCATTTT; CDR3 protein: CASSFAGHSNQPQHF
J gene: TRBJ2-5; D gene: TRBD1; V gene: TRBV27; clone size: -; CDR3 DNA: TGTGCCAGCAGTCCCCGGACAGGAATAAGGGAGACCCAGTACTTC; CDR3 protein: CASSPRTGIRETQYF
J gene: TRBJ2-5; D gene: -; V gene: TRBV5-4; clone size: -; CDR3 DNA: TGTGCCAGCAGCGGCGAGTGGGGGGAGACCCAGTACTTC; CDR3 protein: CASSGEWGETQYF
J gene: TRBJ2-2; D gene: -; V gene: TRBV6-5; clone size: few; CDR3 DNA: TGTGCCAGCAGTTACCCTCCTAGCGGGGAGCTGTTTTTT; CDR3 protein: CASSYPPSGELFF
J gene: TRBJ1-5; D gene: -; V gene: TRBV19; clone size: few; CDR3 DNA: TGTGCCAGTACAAGTCGAGGCAATCAGCCCCAGCATTTT; CDR3 protein: CASTSRGNQPQHF
J gene: TRBJ1-1; D gene: -; V gene: TRBV19; clone size: once; CDR3 DNA: TGTGCCAGTAGTCCCCGGACGAACACTGAAGCTTTCTTT; CDR3 protein: CASSPRTNTEAFF
J gene: TRBJ2-7; D gene: -; V gene: TRBV7-9; clone size: few; CDR3 DNA: TGTGCCAGCAGCACTGGGACGGTCAACGAGCAGTACTTC; CDR3 protein: CASSTGTVNEQYF
J gene: TRBJ2-1; D gene: -; V gene: TRBV11-2; clone size: few; CDR3 DNA: TGTGCCAGCAGCTTAGGTTATGGTAATGAGCAGTTCTTC; CDR3 protein: CASSLGYGNEQFF
J gene: TRBJ2-3; D gene: TRBD2; V gene: TRBV5-1; clone size: -; CDR3 DNA: TGCGCCAGCACCTATATAGCGGGGGGTTCAGATACGCAGTATTTT; CDR3 protein: CASTYIAGGSDTQYF
J gene: TRBJ2-3; D gene: -; V gene: TRBV9; clone size: -; CDR3 DNA: TGTGCCAGCAGCGAGGGCTCCTCTAGCACAGATACGCAGTATTTT; CDR3 protein: CASSEGSSSTDTQYF
J gene: TRBJ2-5; D gene: TRBD1; V gene: TRBV28; clone size: few; CDR3 DNA: TGTGCCAGCAGTTCAGGGGGCCCTAGAGAGACCCAGTACTTC; CDR3 protein: CASSSGGPRETQYF
J gene: TRBJ2-4; D gene: -; V gene: TRBV7-2; clone size: few; CDR3 DNA: TGTGCCAGCAGCTTAGTCGGGGCAAACGGGGACATTCAGTACTTC; CDR3 protein: CASSLVGANGDIQYF
J gene: TRBJ2-1; D gene: -; V gene: TRBV4-1; clone size: few; CDR3 DNA: TGCGCCAGCAGCCAAGACGAGGGGATTATGACGGGCTCCAAGGGGCAGTTCTTC; CDR3 protein: CASSQDEGIMTGSKGQFF
J gene: TRBJ1-1; D gene: -; V gene: TRBV6-1; clone size: few; CDR3 DNA: TGTGCCAGCAGTGCCCGGGTGGTCCGGACCACTGAAGCTTTCTTT; CDR3 protein: CASSARVVRTTEAFF
J gene: TRBJ2-1; D gene: TRBD2; V gene: TRBV4-1; clone size: few; CDR3 DNA: TGCGCCAGCAGCCAAGAGCCTAGCGGGTCCTACAATGAGCAGTTCTTC; CDR3 protein: CASSQEPSGSYNEQFF
J gene: TRBJ1-4; D gene: -; V gene: TRBV7-9; clone size: few; CDR3 DNA: TGTGCCAGCAGCTTTAGGAGGGGGGACGAAAAACTGTTTTTT; CDR3 protein: CASSFRRGDEKLFF
J gene: TRBJ1-1; D gene: -; V gene: TRBV3-1; clone size: few; CDR3 DNA: TGTGCCAGCAGCCCGGGACACGAAGGAACTGAAGCTTTCTTT; CDR3 protein: CASSPGHEGTEAFF
J gene: TRBJ2-7; D gene: TRBD2; V gene: TRBV7-9; clone size: few; CDR3 DNA: TGTGCCAGCACCACCTCGACTAGCGGGGGGACCTACGAGCAGTACTTC; CDR3 protein: CASTTSTSGGTYEQYF
J gene: TRBJ2-1; D gene: -; V gene: TRBV7-6; clone size: few; CDR3 DNA: TGTGCCAGCAGCTTGGGTTTAGGCCTATCCTACAATGAGCAGTTCTTC; CDR3 protein: CASSLGLGLSYNEQFF
J gene: TRBJ1-2; D gene: -; V gene: TRBV7-3; clone size: few; CDR3 DNA: TGTGCCAGCAGCTTAAATAGCGCCGGCTATGGCTACACCTTC; CDR3 protein: CASSLNSAGYGYTF
J gene: TRBJ2-3; D gene: -; V gene: TRBV29-1; clone size: many; CDR3 DNA: TGCAGCGCCCCCGGAGGGTCCGGGGCAGATACGCAGTATTTT; CDR3 protein: CSAPGGSGADTQYF